This T cell receptor beta chain was sequenced during a study of T-cell reconstitution after alpha-beta-depleted transplantation in children. Trimming removed 5 bases from V and 4 bases from J, with 11 bases in between. The CDR3 is 13 amino acids. CDR1 MNHEY and CDR2 SMNVEV come from the germline V gene (reference sequence). Unique molecular identifiers tagged the TCRbeta library. TCRdb re-analysed the PCR reads in MiXCR, keeping a single row per CDR3 protein. The sample yields some 390,000 distinct CDR3 sequences, around 21% seen once. Ten or more counts support this clonotype. This sequence joins TRBV27 and TRBJ1-2; D is unresolved. This TCR was sampled from a human donor who donated a stem cell graft to a child with acute myeloid leukemia. Source: PBMCs from the stem cell graft donor, taken from the stem cell graft. CDR3 DNA sequence: TGTGCCAGCAGTCCCCAGACCGTCTATGGCTACACCTTC. Translated: CASSPQTVYGYTF.